The 27 T cell receptor beta chains below were found in one sample sequenced in a study of identical twins. TCRdb re-called the 5' RACE reads with MiXCR, one entry per CDR3 protein. The sample has 400,000 to 500,000 distinct CDR3 sequences; under 20% are singletons. Sequencing was carried out using naive T cells sorted from blood. The receptor source for this set is a man aged 50 or older in good health.

As for this clonotype: This may be a read error: a much more frequent sequence differs by one nucleotide. This chain connects TRBV6-1 to TRBJ1-5; the D is unclear. This CDR3 spans 16 amino acids. The germline CDR1 and CDR2 sequences are MNHNS and SASEGT. With 8 bases removed from V and 2 bases from J, the gap between germline ends came to 19 bases. The CDR3 DNA reads TGTGCCAGCTCACAATCGTGGGAATTGGGCAATCAGCCCCAGCATTTT. It codes for CASSQSWELGNQPQHF.

This clonotype was observed many times. The rearrangement uses TRBV20-1 and TRBJ2-3, with TRBD2 as a possible D gene (5 bases). The V gene's germline CDR1 is DFQATT and CDR2 SNEGSKA (reference sequence). CDR3 size: 14 residues. Trimming took off 6 bases at V and 2 bases at J, with 15 bases between the two ends. In DNA form, the CDR3 reads TGCAGTGCCCCCCGGACTTTAGCCACAGATACGCAGTATTTT. Translation gives CSAPRTLATDTQYF.

This clonotype appeared many times. This chain links TRBV20-1 with TRBJ2-7, with 7 bases matching TRBD1. Germline V gene lookup returns CDR1 DFQATT and CDR2 SNEGSKA (reference sequence). The CDR3 consists of 13 residues. V dropped 3 bases and J dropped 3; count of bases not matched to a gene: 5. CDR3 DNA: TGCAGTGCTAGTCAAGGGGGCCGCTACGAGCAGTACTTC. The encoded protein is CSASQGGRYEQYF.

This clonotype was picked up many times. The chain links TRBV20-1 to TRBJ2-7; 12 bases align to TRBD2. The germline V gene encodes CDR1 DFQATT and CDR2 SNEGSKA (reference sequence). Trimming cost V 5 bases and J 3 bases; bases outside gene matches: 11. CDR3 size: 16 residues. CDR3 protein: CSAQETTSGRFYEQYF. CDR3 bases: TGCAGTGCTCAAGAAACCACTAGCGGGAGGTTCTACGAGCAGTACTTC.

The chain uses TRBV3-1 and TRBJ2-5; D is possibly TRBD2 (6 bases). The CDR3 spans 15 residues. Trimming removed 4 bases at V and 5 bases at J, with 17 bases between. Germline V CDR1 and CDR2: LGHDT, YNNKEL (reference sequence). This chain's CDR3 is CASSPWGEFGETQYF. The DNA of the CDR3 is TGTGCCAGCAGCCCGTGGGGGGAGTTTGGGGAGACCCAGTACTTC.

In nucleotides, the CDR3 is TGCGCCAGCAGCTTGTCGTCATTGAGCTCCTACGAGCAGTACTTC. The encoded protein is CASSLSSLSSYEQYF. This chain links TRBV5-1 with TRBJ2-7, with D unresolved. The V end lost 1 base, the J end lost 0 bases, and 11 bases lay between the germline ends. CDR3 length: 15 amino acids. Germline lookup yields CDR1 SGHRS and CDR2 YFSETQ. Supplemented by reference TRBV5-1 and TRBJ2-7, the full variable domain reads KAGVTQTPRYLIKTRGQQVTLSCSPISGHRSVSWYQQTPGQGLQFLFEYFSETQRNKGNFPGRFSGRQFSNSRSEMNVSTLELGDSALYLCASSLSSLSSYEQYFGPGTRLTVT.

This clonotype was observed many times. V gene TRBV6-5 combines with J gene TRBJ2-1, with TRBD2 as a possible D gene (6 bases). The CDR3 is 16 amino acids. Germline V lookup: CDR1 MNHEY, CDR2 SVGAGI. V shed 0 bases and J shed 1 base, with 10 bases lying between them. The CDR3 DNA follows: TGTGCCAGCAGTTACTCGCCAGGGAGGTCCTACAATGAGCAGTTCTTC. As protein: CASSYSPGRSYNEQFF.

This clonotype turned up a few times. The CDR3 bases are TGTGCCAGCACTCGAAGTCCCGGGACAGGGTTCGAGCAGTACTTC. Amino acid sequence: CASTRSPGTGFEQYF. This rearrangement joins TRBV6-1 to TRBJ2-7; 9 nucleotides match TRBD1. The ends lost 7 bases at V and 6 bases at J; junction bases unmatched: 13. The germline V gene has CDR1 MNHNS and CDR2 SASEGT. The CDR3 totals 15 residues.

The table lists this clonotype with a few counts. This chain links TRBV12-3 or TRBV12-4 with TRBJ2-7; D is uncertain. V lost 6 bases and J 6 bases, leaving 9 bases between the germline ends. This CDR3 is 11 amino acids long. The CDR3 DNA reads as TGTGCCAGCAGCTCTAGTATCGAGCAGTACTTC. As protein: CASSSSIEQYF.

The sample holds a few counts of this clonotype. J is TRBJ1-1 and V is TRBV20-1, with D possibly matching TRBD1 (6 bases). The germline CDR1 and CDR2 sequences are DFQATT and SNEGSKA (reference sequence). V shed 3 bases and J shed 0 bases, with 11 bases lying between them. The CDR3 covers 14 residues. This chain's CDR3 is CSARRDTVNTEAFF. The CDR3 DNA is TGCAGTGCTAGGCGGGACACTGTGAACACTGAAGCTTTCTTT.

The genes are TRBV14 and TRBJ2-3, with 10 bases matching TRBD2. The V segment lost 4 bases and the J segment 2 bases; nucleotides outside the gene matches: 6. Germline CDR1 is SGHDN and CDR2 is FVKESK. The CDR3 sequence is 16 residues long. The CDR3 loop is CASSLRAGGHTDTQYF. The CDR3 nucleotides read TGTGCCAGCAGCCTCCGAGCGGGAGGGCACACAGATACGCAGTATTTT.

The rearrangement uses TRBV12-3 or TRBV12-4 and TRBJ2-7; 9 bases are a match to TRBD2. J lost 1 base, V lost 6 bases, and 7 bases had no gene match. This CDR3 contains 15 residues. CDR3 sequence: CASREREVGSYEQYF. In DNA, the CDR3 is TGTGCCAGCAGGGAGCGGGAGGTAGGATCCTACGAGCAGTACTTC.

The chain couples TRBV29-1 to TRBJ1-2, with 7 bases matching TRBD1. This CDR3 comprises 14 residues. Germline CDR1 is SQVTM and CDR2 is ANQGSEA. The junction had 10 bases not matched to a gene; V was cut back by 6 bases and J by 3 bases. CDR3 DNA sequence: TGCAGCGTACCCGACGGACAGGTCGACTATGGCTACACCTTC. Translating it yields CSVPDGQVDYGYTF.

This clonotype appeared a few times. J is TRBJ2-1 and V is TRBV10-3; no clear D. Per germline, CDR1 ENHRY and CDR2 SYGVKD. Deletions cut 10 bases from V and 5 bases from J, with 12 bases between. The CDR3 totals 12 residues. CDR3 nucleotides: TGTGCCACCAATAGACAAAACAATGAGCAGTTCTTC. Residues: CATNRQNNEQFF.

The chain has TRBV7-9 and TRBJ2-1; D not certain. Germline V lookup: CDR1 SEHNR, CDR2 FQNEAQ (reference sequence). This CDR3 is built from 11 residues. V was clipped by 7 bases and J by 4 bases, with 5 bases between them. The CDR3 protein is CASNRYNEQFF. In DNA, the CDR3 is TGTGCCAGCAACCGTTACAATGAGCAGTTCTTC.

A few counts support this clonotype. The rearrangement uses TRBV7-2 and TRBJ2-7, with D possibly called TRBD1 or TRBD2 (5 bases each). In germline, CDR1 is SGHTA, CDR2 FQGNSA. This CDR3 has 14 amino acids. Trimming removed 2 bases at V and 6 bases at J, with 14 bases between. CDR3 region: CASSLHGAPSEQYF. Here the CDR3 DNA reads TGTGCCAGCAGCTTACACGGGGCCCCGTCCGAGCAGTACTTC.

The CDR3 bases are TGTGCCAGCAGTGAAATAGCGGGCAATACGCAGTATTTT. Protein sequence: CASSEIAGNTQYF. The genes are TRBV6-4 and TRBJ2-3; 7 positions match TRBD2. Germline assignment: CDR1 MRHNA and CDR2 SNTAGT. The V and J ends lost 3 bases and 7 bases, in that order; junction bases with no gene match: 4. This CDR3 has 13 residues.

The chain joins TRBV5-1 to TRBJ1-2; no clear D. Between the trimmed V and J ends, which lost 0 bases and 5 bases, there was a span of 11 bases. The CDR3 has 14 residues. Germline assignment: CDR1 SGHRS and CDR2 YFSETQ. CDR3 in amino acids: CASSLANSDYGYTF. Here the CDR3 DNA reads TGCGCCAGCAGCTTGGCGAACAGTGATTATGGCTACACCTTC. The full variable domain, with the rest looked up from reference TRBV5-1 and TRBJ1-2, is KAGVTQTPRYLIKTRGQQVTLSCSPISGHRSVSWYQQTPGQGLQFLFEYFSETQRNKGNFPGRFSGRQFSNSRSEMNVSTLELGDSALYLCASSLANSDYGYTFGSGTRLTVV.

In its sample, this clonotype was seen a few times. The V gene is TRBV12-3 or TRBV12-4, the J gene TRBJ2-6; possible D gene TRBD1, 6 bases. The ends were cut back, 6 bases at V and 3 bases at J, with 12 bases in the middle. The CDR3 consists of 15 residues. The DNA of the CDR3 is TGTGCCAGCAGAAGTACAGGGCATGGGGCCAACGTCCTGACTTTC. The encoded protein is CASRSTGHGANVLTF.

This clonotype came up many times. The chain carries TRBV20-1 and TRBJ1-5, with D perhaps TRBD1 (5 bases). Germline V gene data show CDR1 as DFQATT and CDR2 as SNEGSKA (reference sequence). CDR3 size: 14 residues. V was shortened by 4 bases and J by 0 bases, with 10 bases between the two germline ends. CDR3: CSANQGNSNQPQHF. The CDR3 coding sequence is TGCAGTGCTAATCAGGGAAATAGCAATCAGCCCCAGCATTTT.

The V gene is TRBV20-1, the J gene TRBJ1-4; weak D call: TRBD1 (6 bases). The germline V gene has CDR1 DFQATT and CDR2 SNEGSKA (reference sequence). The CDR3 consists of 14 residues. Trimming cost V 1 base and J 5 bases, with 11 bases left between them. The DNA for the CDR3 is TGCAGTGCTAGAGGGACAGAATCGAATGAAAAACTGTTTTTT. Protein: CSARGTESNEKLFF.

The CDR3 sequence: CASSLRGQRGQPQHF. The CDR3 DNA sequence: TGTGCCAGCAGTTTAAGGGGACAGAGGGGTCAGCCCCAGCATTTT. This chain connects TRBV12-3 or TRBV12-4 to TRBJ1-5; 7 nucleotides align to TRBD1. J lost 6 bases, V lost 2 bases, and 7 bases had no gene match. CDR3 length: 15 residues.

In this sample, this clonotype turned up a few times. V is TRBV7-9 and J is TRBJ1-2, with D hard to call. The CDR3 covers 12 residues. V lost 1 base and J lost 8, with 8 bases in between. In germline, CDR1 is SEHNR, CDR2 FQNEAQ (reference sequence). CDR3 protein: CASSLVSMGYTF. Written as DNA, the CDR3 is TGTGCCAGCAGCTTAGTTTCAATGGGCTACACCTTC.

Note on this clonotype: A read error is possible here, since a much larger clone lies one base away. No conserved phenylalanine or tryptophan is present at the end of the CDR3, so a read error is the likely explanation. V usage is TRBV25-1 and J usage is TRBJ2-1; D perhaps matches TRBD2 (6 bases). The CDR3 runs to 15 residues. V lost 1 base to trimming and J lost 0 bases, with 7 bases between them. CDR1 is MGHDK and CDR2 is SYGVNS in the germline V gene. CDR3 in DNA: TGTGCCAGCAGTGAATTCGGGAGCTCCTACAATGAGCAGTTCCTC. This gives the protein CASSEFGSSYNEQFL.

The V call is TRBV25-1, the J call TRBJ2-6; TRBD1 aligns across 7 bases. This CDR3 contains 16 residues. The V segment lost 7 bases and the J segment 0 bases; nucleotides outside the gene matches: 6. CDR1 is MGHDK, CDR2 SYGVNS, per germline. In DNA, the CDR3 is TGTGCCAGCATCGGACAGGTTACCTCTGGGGCCAACGTCCTGACTTTC. Protein sequence: CASIGQVTSGANVLTF.

The CDR3 nucleotides read TGTGCCAGCAGCTTAGGATCCAGGGGTCCGGCCAAAAACATTCAGTACTTC. Translating it yields CASSLGSRGPAKNIQYF. The rearrangement uses TRBV5-6 and TRBJ2-4; D is possibly TRBD1 (6 bases). This CDR3 has 17 residues. Germline assignment: CDR1 SGHDT and CDR2 YYEEEE. The V gene lost 2 bases and the J gene lost 1 base, with 16 bases spanning the gap.

This sequence joins TRBV4-3 and TRBJ2-5; TRBD2 matches at 8 bases. This CDR3 comprises 15 residues. V was clipped by 0 bases and J by 3 bases; unmatched bases: 3. CDR1 is LGHNA and CDR2 is YSLEER in the germline V gene. CDR3 coding DNA: TGCGCCAGCAGCCAAGAGCTACTAGCGGAAGAGACCCAGTACTTC. Protein: CASSQELLAEETQYF.